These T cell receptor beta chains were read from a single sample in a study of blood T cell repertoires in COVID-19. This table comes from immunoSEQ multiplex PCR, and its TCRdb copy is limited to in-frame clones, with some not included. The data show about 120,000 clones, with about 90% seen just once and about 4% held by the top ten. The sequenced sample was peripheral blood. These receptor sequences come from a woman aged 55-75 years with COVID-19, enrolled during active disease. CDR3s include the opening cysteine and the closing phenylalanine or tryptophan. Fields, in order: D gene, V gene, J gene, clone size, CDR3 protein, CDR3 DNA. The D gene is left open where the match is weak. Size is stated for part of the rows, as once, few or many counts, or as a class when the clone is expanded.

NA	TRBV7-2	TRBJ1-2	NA	CASSLARNYGYTF	TGTGCCAGCAGCTTAGCGAGGAACTATGGCTACACCTTC
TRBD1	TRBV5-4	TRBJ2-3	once	CASSSRDRPSPDTQYF	TGTGCCAGCAGCTCCCGGGACAGGCCCTCCCCAGATACGCAGTATTTT
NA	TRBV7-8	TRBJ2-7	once	CASSLGHNYEQYF	TGTGCCAGCAGCTTAGGGCATAACTACGAGCAGTACTTC
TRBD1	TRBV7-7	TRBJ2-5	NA	CASSRDSQETQYF	TGTGCTAGCAGCCGGGACAGCCAAGAGACCCAGTACTTC
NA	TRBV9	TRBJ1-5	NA	CASSVGQGNQPQHF	TGTGCCAGCAGCGTGGGTCAGGGGAATCAGCCCCAGCATTTT
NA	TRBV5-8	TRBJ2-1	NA	CASSLDGASYNEQFF	TGTGCCAGCAGCTTGGATGGGGCATCCTACAATGAGCAGTTCTTC
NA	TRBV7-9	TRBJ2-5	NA	CASSSSGGPGFGETQYF	TGTGCCAGCAGCTCCTCCGGGGGGCCTGGTTTCGGCGAGACCCAGTACTTC
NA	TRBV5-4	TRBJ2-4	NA	CASSPRGQPELAKNIQYF	TGTGCCAGCAGCCCCCGCGGGCAGCCCGAGTTAGCCAAAAACATTCAGTACTTC
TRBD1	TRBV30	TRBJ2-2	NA	CAWRGQTNTGELFF	TGTGCCTGGAGGGGACAGACGAACACCGGGGAGCTGTTTTTT
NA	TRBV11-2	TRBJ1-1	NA	CASSLERRGSEAFF	TGTGCCAGCAGCTTAGAGCGGAGGGGCTCTGAAGCTTTCTTT
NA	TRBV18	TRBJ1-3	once	CASSPAYTGNTIYF	TGTGCCAGCTCACCAGCATACACTGGAAACACCATATATTTT
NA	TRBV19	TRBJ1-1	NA	CASKGGQPGAEAFF	TGTGCCAGTAAGGGTGGACAGCCCGGGGCTGAAGCTTTCTTT
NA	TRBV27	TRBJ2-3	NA	CASSLSPDSPPDTQYF	TGTGCCAGCAGTTTATCGCCCGACTCCCCCCCAGATACGCAGTATTTT
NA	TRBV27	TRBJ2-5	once	CASSRSGNKETQYF	TGTGCCAGCAGCCGGAGCGGCAACAAAGAGACCCAGTACTTC
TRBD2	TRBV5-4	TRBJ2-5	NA	CASSTPASGGFQETQYF	TGTGCCAGCAGCACCCCAGCTAGCGGGGGTTTCCAAGAGACCCAGTACTTC
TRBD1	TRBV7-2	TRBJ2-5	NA	CASSLGTVQETQYF	TGTGCCAGCAGCCTAGGGACAGTCCAAGAGACCCAGTACTTC
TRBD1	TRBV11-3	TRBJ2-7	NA	CASSPRQGANEQYF	TGTGCCAGCAGCCCCCGACAGGGGGCCAACGAGCAGTACTTC
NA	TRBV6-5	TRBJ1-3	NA	CASSYSRASSGNTIYF	TGTGCCAGCAGTTACTCGAGGGCGAGCTCTGGAAACACCATATATTTT
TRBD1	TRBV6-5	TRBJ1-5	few	CASSPDRGSNQPQHF	TGTGCCAGCAGTCCGGACAGGGGTAGCAATCAGCCCCAGCATTTT
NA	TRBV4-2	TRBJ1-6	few	CASSQVEGFSYNSPLHF	TGTGCCAGCAGCCAAGTTGAGGGCTTCTCCTATAATTCACCCCTCCACTTT
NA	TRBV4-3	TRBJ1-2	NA	CASSQDYSSNYGYTF	TGCGCCAGCAGCCAAGATTACAGCTCGAACTATGGCTACACCTTC
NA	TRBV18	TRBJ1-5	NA	CASSPGGRDSNQPQHF	TGTGCCAGCTCACCGGGGGGAAGGGATAGCAATCAGCCCCAGCATTTT
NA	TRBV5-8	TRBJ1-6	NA	CASSMRTGSYNSPLHF	TGTGCCAGCAGCATGCGAACAGGCTCCTATAATTCACCCCTCCACTTT
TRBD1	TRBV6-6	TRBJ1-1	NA	CASSSTGGPTEAFF	TGTGCCAGCAGTTCGACAGGGGGTCCCACTGAAGCTTTCTTT
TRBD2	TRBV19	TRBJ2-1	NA	CASRQRGGVNNEQFF	TGTGCCAGTAGACAACGGGGGGGCGTGAACAATGAGCAGTTCTTC
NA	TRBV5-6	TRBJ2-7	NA	CASSLSQGRNEQYF	TGTGCCAGCAGCTTGAGTCAGGGGAGAAACGAGCAGTACTTC
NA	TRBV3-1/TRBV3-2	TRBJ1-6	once	CASSRTDRLDSPLHF	TGTGCCAGCAGCCGGACAGACCGCCTCGATTCACCCCTCCACTTT
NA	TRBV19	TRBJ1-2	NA	CASTLRQNNRRSGYTF	TGTGCCAGTACCCTCAGACAGAACAATCGACGATCTGGCTACACCTTC
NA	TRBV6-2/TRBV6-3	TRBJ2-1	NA	CASSPSGRSSYNEQFF	TGTGCCAGCAGTCCGAGCGGGCGGAGCTCCTACAATGAGCAGTTCTTC
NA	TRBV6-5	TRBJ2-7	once	CASSYSYRTTSYEQYF	TGTGCCAGCAGTTACTCGTACAGGACGACATCCTACGAGCAGTACTTC
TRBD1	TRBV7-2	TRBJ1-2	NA	CASSLASGTGGKGGYTF	TGTGCCAGCAGCTTAGCCTCCGGGACAGGGGGTAAAGGGGGCTACACCTTC
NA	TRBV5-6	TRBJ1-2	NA	CASSLERGGYTF	TGTGCCAGCAGCTTGGAGCGGGGTGGCTACACCTTC
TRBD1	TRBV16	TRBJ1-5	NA	CASSRQGQGAGQPQHF	TGTGCCAGCAGCCGGCAGGGACAGGGGGCAGGTCAGCCCCAGCATTTT
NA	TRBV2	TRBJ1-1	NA	CASHGQMNTEAFF	TGTGCCAGCCACGGACAAATGAACACTGAAGCTTTCTTT